This TCR beta chain was sequenced for a study of shared clonotypes between healthy human individuals. TCRdb's table, derived via immunoSEQ multiplex PCR, lists solely in-frame clones and lacks some. The table records roughly 300,000 clones, more than 60% of them present only once. The CDR3 is 18 amino acids. Germline CDR1 is SGHNT and CDR2 is YYREEE (reference sequence). V was clipped by 3 bases and J by 1 base; unmatched bases: 8. The rearrangement joins TRBV5-4 to TRBJ2-1; TRBD2 matches at 12 bases. Sequencing was done on a sample of memory CD4+ T cells sorted from blood. Noted subset: CD45RA-negative fraction. This sequence was found in a man under 40 in good health. The CDR3 DNA is TGTGCCAGCAGCTCCCGGACTAGCGGGAAGAAATCCTACAATGAGCAGTTCTTC. It codes for CASSSRTSGKKSYNEQFF.